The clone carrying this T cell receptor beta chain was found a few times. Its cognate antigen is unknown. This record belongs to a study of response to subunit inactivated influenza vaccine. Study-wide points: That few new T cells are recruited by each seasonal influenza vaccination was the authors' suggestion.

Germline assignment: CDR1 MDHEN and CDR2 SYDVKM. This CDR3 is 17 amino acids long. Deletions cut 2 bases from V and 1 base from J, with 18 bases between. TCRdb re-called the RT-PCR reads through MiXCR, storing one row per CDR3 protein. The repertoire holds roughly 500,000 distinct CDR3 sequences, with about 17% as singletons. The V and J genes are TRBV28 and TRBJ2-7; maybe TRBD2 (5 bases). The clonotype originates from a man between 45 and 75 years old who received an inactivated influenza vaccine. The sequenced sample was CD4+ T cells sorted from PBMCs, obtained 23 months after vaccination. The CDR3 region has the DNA TGTGCCAGCAGTTTAAGCCGCGGGCGGGCACCTTCCTACGAGCAGTACTTC. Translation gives CASSLSRGRAPSYEQYF. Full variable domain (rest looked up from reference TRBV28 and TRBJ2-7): DVKVTQSSRYLVKRTGEKVFLECVQDMDHENMFWYRQDPGLGLRLIYFSYDVKMKEKGDIPEGYSVSREKKERFSLILESASTNQTSMYLCASSLSRGRAPSYEQYFGPGTRLTVT.